This T cell receptor (beta chain) was profiled in a study of blood T cell repertoires in COVID-19. Study context: Italy, Spain and the United States were the sources of the convalescent and acute COVID-19 samples. The cDNA or gDNA used as material had been derived from T cells, B-cell-depleted T cells, or PBMCs.

Trimming left V 5 bases short and J 7 bases short, with 14 bases between. The CDR3 is made up of 13 amino acids. CDR1 and CDR2 (germline): MDHEN, SYDVKM. Cohorts were based on clinical histories the participants reported. The assay was immunoSEQ multiplex PCR, and TCRdb's table has in-frame clones only and misses some. In the table there are about 130,000 clones, 86% of which are singletons. The sequenced sample consisted of PBMCs or T cells enriched from blood (not recorded which). This TCR derives from a woman aged 50 to 65 who had recovered from COVID-19. V and J are TRBV28 and TRBJ1-2, with D tentatively TRBD1 (6 bases). In DNA form, the CDR3 reads TGTGCCAGCAGTCCTACAGGGTTAAGTGGCTACACCTTC. Protein: CASSPTGLSGYTF.